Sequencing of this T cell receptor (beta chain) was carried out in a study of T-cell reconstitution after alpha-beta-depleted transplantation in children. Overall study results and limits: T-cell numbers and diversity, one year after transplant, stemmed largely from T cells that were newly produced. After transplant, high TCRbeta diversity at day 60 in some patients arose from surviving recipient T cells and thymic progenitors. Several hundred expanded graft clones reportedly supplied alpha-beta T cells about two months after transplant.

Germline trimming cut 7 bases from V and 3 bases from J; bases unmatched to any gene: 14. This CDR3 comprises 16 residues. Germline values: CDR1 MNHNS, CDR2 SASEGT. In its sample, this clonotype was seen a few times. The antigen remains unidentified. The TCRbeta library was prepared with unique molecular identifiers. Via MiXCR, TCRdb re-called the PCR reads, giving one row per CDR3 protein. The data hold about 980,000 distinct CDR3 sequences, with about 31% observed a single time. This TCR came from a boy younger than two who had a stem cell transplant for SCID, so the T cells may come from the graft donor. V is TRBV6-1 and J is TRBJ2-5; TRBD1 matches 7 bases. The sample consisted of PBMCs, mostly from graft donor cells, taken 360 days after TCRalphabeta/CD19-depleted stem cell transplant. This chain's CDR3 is CASIPTGRTFKETQYF. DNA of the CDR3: TGTGCCAGCATCCCGACAGGGCGGACGTTCAAAGAGACCCAGTACTTC.